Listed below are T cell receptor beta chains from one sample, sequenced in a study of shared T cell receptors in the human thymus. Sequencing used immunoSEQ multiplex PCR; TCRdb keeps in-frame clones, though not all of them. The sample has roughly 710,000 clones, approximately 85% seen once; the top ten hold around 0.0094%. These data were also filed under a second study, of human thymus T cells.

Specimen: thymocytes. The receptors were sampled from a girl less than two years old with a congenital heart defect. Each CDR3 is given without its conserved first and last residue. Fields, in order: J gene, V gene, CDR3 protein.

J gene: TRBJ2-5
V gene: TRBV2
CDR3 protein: ASSELSLAGNQETQY

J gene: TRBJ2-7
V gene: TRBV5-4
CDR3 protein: ASSSRDRGFTSGYEQY

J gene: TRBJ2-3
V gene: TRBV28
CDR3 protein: ASSLTSGGDADTQY

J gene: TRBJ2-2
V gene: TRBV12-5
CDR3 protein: ASGLGRDPGELF

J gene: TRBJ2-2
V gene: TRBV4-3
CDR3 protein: ASSRGLVNTGELF

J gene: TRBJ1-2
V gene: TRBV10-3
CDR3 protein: AIRATSNYGYT

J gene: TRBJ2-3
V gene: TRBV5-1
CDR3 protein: ASSEREGSKSTDTQY

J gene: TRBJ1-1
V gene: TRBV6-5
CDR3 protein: ASSTRGEYTEAF

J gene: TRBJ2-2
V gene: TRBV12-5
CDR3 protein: ASAERAWRAGELF

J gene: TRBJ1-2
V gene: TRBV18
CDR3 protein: ASSPPRPNYGYT

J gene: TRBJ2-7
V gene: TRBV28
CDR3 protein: ASTVDRGYLSSYEQY